This T cell receptor (beta chain) was identified in a study of blood T cell repertoires in COVID-19. The wider study: Collection of acute and convalescent COVID-19 samples took place in the United States, Italy and Spain. In each case, the material was cDNA or gDNA derived from T cells, B-cell-depleted T cells, or PBMCs.

The CDR3 totals 16 residues. V was cut by 0 bases and J by 3 bases, with 17 bases left in between. Germline lookup yields CDR1 SQVTM and CDR2 ANQGSEA. Original processing notes: Reference gene primer amplification gave estimated nucleated cell counts. Produced via immunoSEQ multiplex PCR; TCRdb's table is partial and in-frame only. V and J calls and clone size are those listed in that table; D and trimming were worked out from the DNA. The sample comprises more than 25,000 clones, approximately 80% of which are singletons, and about an eighth rests with the top ten. This chain uses TRBV29-1 with TRBJ1-2; TRBD1 is a possible D gene (6 bases). This sequence originates from a human donor in a cohort sampled during active COVID-19. The source material was peripheral blood. The CDR3 DNA sequence: TGCAGCGTTGAAGATCGAGGACAGAAGTATGACTATGGCTACACCTTC. It translates to CSVEDRGQKYDYGYTF.